This TCR beta chain was obtained from a study of blood T cell repertoires in COVID-19. Sequencing was performed with immunoSEQ multiplex PCR; in TCRdb, only in-frame clones are kept and a portion is missing. This sample yields approximately 270,000 clones, of which 70% to 90% are seen a single time; more than 4% belongs to the top ten. The trim removed 0 bases at V and 1 base at J, leaving 1 base unmatched. CDR1 is ENHRY and CDR2 is SYGVKD in the germline V gene. The CDR3 is 16 amino acids. Recovered status in Cohort 3 required two negative PCRs, clearance, or symptom resolution. The chain is built from TRBV10-3 and TRBJ2-2; 8 bases map to TRBD2. Sequenced sample: PBMCs or T cells enriched from blood (not recorded which). The clonotype originates from a woman aged 25 to 39 who had recovered from COVID-19. The CDR3 here is CAISESAGGNTGELFF. In DNA, the CDR3 is TGTGCCATCAGTGAGTCGGCGGGAGGGAACACCGGGGAGCTGTTTTTT.